The rows below give T cell receptor beta chains drawn from one sample of a study of cytomegalovirus exposure and HLA in healthy donors. Profiled with immunoSEQ multiplex PCR; TCRdb holds only in-frame clones, not every one. The repertoire holds 150,000 to 200,000 clones, with roughly 80% as singletons. The sample was PBMCs. The receptor set was obtained from a man aged 40-49 years in good health and CMV-seropositive. CDR3s include the opening cysteine and the closing phenylalanine or tryptophan.

V	J	CDR3
TRBV5-5	TRBJ1-5	CASSLTNDQPQHF
TRBV7-3	TRBJ1-5	CASSSPLTPQHF
TRBV5-6	TRBJ2-4	CASSVTGGVKNIQYF
TRBV5-5	TRBJ2-3	CASSLGTSGGLDTQYF
TRBV6-1	TRBJ2-1	CASSELRLEYNEQFF
TRBV7-3	TRBJ1-2	CASSIGQGAPFDGYTF
TRBV6-1	TRBJ2-1	CATLTSGGYNEQFF
TRBV5-1	TRBJ2-1	CASSVEGVSGFNEQFF
TRBV6-1	TRBJ2-7	CASLAGGHYEQYF
TRBV13	TRBJ2-7	CASSLSRGYEQYF
TRBV7-3	TRBJ2-7	CASSLTGEARTEQYF
TRBV11-1	TRBJ1-1	CASSLLAGDREEGEAFF
TRBV4-3	TRBJ2-7	CASSLGLAGPYEQYF
TRBV5-4	TRBJ2-1	CASSKQDNEQFF
TRBV27	TRBJ1-5	CASSTDRSNQPQHF
TRBV18	TRBJ2-5	CASSLTGLQETQYF
TRBV7-9	TRBJ2-3	CASSLAQTGGTDTQYF
TRBV19	TRBJ2-3	CASSLPGQGLDTQYF
TRBV6-5	TRBJ2-1	CASRQLAAGSNEQFF
TRBV11-3	TRBJ2-7	CASSLGQGAYEQYF
TRBV4-1	TRBJ2-1	CASSQASAGVSWDEQFF
TRBV28	TRBJ1-1	CASTQDSLFMNTEAFF
TRBV6-1	TRBJ2-7	CASSESPAGMGYEQYF
TRBV4-3	TRBJ1-6	CASSQLTGGFNSPLHF
TRBV2	TRBJ2-1	CASSESGYNEQFF
TRBV18	TRBJ1-1	CASSPVLQTNTEAFF
TRBV29-1	TRBJ2-7	CSVGPRGRYEQYF
TRBV27	TRBJ1-3	CASSLYGQGLSAGNTIYF
TRBV9	TRBJ2-7	CASSVYSGAYEQYF
TRBV7-2	TRBJ2-7	CASSGDGGAPSYEQYF
TRBV2	TRBJ1-1	CASSKRNTEAFF
TRBV9	TRBJ1-1	CASSVGGTGSAFF
TRBV11-2	TRBJ1-2	CASSSRQSNYGYTF
TRBV4-1	TRBJ2-7	CASSQDERRVRGEQYF
TRBV4-3	TRBJ2-4	CASSQDSSGSDIQYF
TRBV11-2	TRBJ2-2	CASSLVSSSGGTTGELFF
TRBV9	TRBJ2-2	CASSPSGAGELFF
TRBV4-1	TRBJ2-7	CASSLASSSYEQYF
TRBV7-2	TRBJ1-4	CASSPPRGGATNEKLFF
TRBV19	TRBJ2-1	CASSILTGPNEQFF
TRBV11-2	TRBJ2-7	CASSQAGPYYEQYF
TRBV18	TRBJ1-1	CASSLEEETEAFF
TRBV11-2	TRBJ2-2	CASSLLAGPTTGELFF
TRBV4-3	TRBJ2-2	CASSQDRAGAMNTGELFF
TRBV7-2	TRBJ2-1	CASSGLAGPYNEQFF
TRBV6-6	TRBJ2-5	CASSLQGPLEETQYF
TRBV7-6	TRBJ2-5	CASSAGYQETQYF
TRBV5-1	TRBJ2-5	CASSFGLEETQYF